This T cell receptor beta chain was found in a study of neurological immune-mediated disorders (dated by TCRdb to about 2019). With regard to the full study: Using UMI-based sequencing, the study compared peripheral blood TCR-beta repertoires from patients with HTLV-I-associated myelopathy (HAM/TSP), patients with multiple sclerosis, and healthy controls. The 90 to 120 TCR-beta libraries covered PBMC samples along with longitudinal samples, technical triplicates, and paired sorted CD4+ and CD8+ T-cell subsets. Of the approximately 68 subjects in the cohort, some 15 were HAM/TSP patients, around 34 were multiple sclerosis patients, and about 20 were healthy controls. What the authors observed across the whole study: TCR clonal expansion was highest in HAM/TSP patients and lowest in MS patients, with MS patients falling below even healthy controls. Across subjects, expanded clones never shared an identical CDR3 amino acid sequence, which suggests that the TCR-beta repertoires in every group were private.

The CDR3 runs 15 residues from the cysteine to the phenylalanine. Only the CDR3 DNA stays, 45 bases, in frame from base 1. At the junction V is shortened by 1 base and J by 6 bases, with 12 bases in between. Per the germline V gene, SGHTA is the CDR1 and FQGNSA is the CDR2. In its sample, this clonotype was seen many times. Its antigen remains undetermined. One base away there is no much larger clone; base qualities are not given. The healthy controls were volunteers from a blood bank in Maryland, USA. Unsorted PBMC libraries were generated from 2 million PBMCs stored in RNAlater at -80 °C until RNA extraction. Peripheral blood was subjected to Ficoll-Hypaque density gradient centrifugation to isolate PBMCs, which were then cryopreserved in liquid nitrogen. cDNA synthesis used template-switch 5'RACE with a primer carrying a 10-nucleotide random unique molecular identifier tagging each TCR transcript. Over 200 million TCR-beta sequences, covering 15-18 subjects, were produced in each sequencing run. The RNeasy kit was used to extract total RNA. Using the KAPA Real-time Library Amplification kit, TCR-beta VDJ regions were amplified with primers for the TCR constant region and the 5'RACE anchor. Sample indexes and Illumina adaptors were added in a first PCR, and a second PCR then increased library yield. The roughly 650 bp TCR product was size-selected on a 2% E-gel SizeSelection system after Ampure bead purification. Before pooling, library quality was assessed on a Bioanalyzer, concentration was determined with Qubit, and library quantification was performed with the Kapa Library Quantification kit. Paired-end 2 x 150 bp sequencing of the libraries was performed on an Illumina HiSeq 2500. To increase sequence diversity, about 25-30% phiX was spiked into each library pool. In the authors' own workflow: The UMI-based MiGEC pipeline processed quality-filtered reads and removed over 80% of raw TCR sequences during error correction. IMGT germline references were used for alignment of VDJ genes, and clonotypes were defined by a unique CDR3 amino acid sequence together with V-J genes. Clonal expansion, Shannon diversity and CDR3 relatedness (CalcPairwiseDistances, ClusterSamples) were evaluated with VDJtools, and phylogenetic trees were built with CLCbio workbench. Expanded clones were defined as having at least 8 unique UMIs, based on coefficient-of-variation modelling across technical triplicates. In-frame beta chains were kept once TCRdb had trimmed the public reads at Q25 with fastp and called clones with MiXCR. Each CDR3 protein appears once, grouped with its most common genes and DNA. TCRdb's processing, not the study's, gives the V and J calls here. Recorded for this sample are 55,000 to 70,000 distinct CDR3 sequences; more than 9.5% of them occurred a single time. The ten largest clones represent approximately 1.8% of the sample.

Sample: PBMCs. This chain is built from TRBV7-2 and TRBJ2-2; D gene: possibly TRBD1, on 5 matching bases. The sequence derives from a man in his sixties in good health. The CDR3 is CASSLEAGIPGELFF. Here is the DNA: TGTGCCAGCAGCTTAGAGGCAGGGATACCCGGGGAGCTGTTTTTT.